This T cell receptor beta chain was sequenced for a study of monozygotic twins with inflammatory bowel disease. Per germline, CDR1 KGHDR and CDR2 SFDVKD. The length of the CDR3 is 11 residues. Each of TCRalpha and TCRbeta cDNA went through two nested PCRs, lasting around 15 and 10 cycles. Reprocessing the 5' RACE reads, TCRdb reports a single entry for every CDR3 protein and omits DNA. This table holds roughly 300,000 distinct CDR3 sequences. The sample taken for sequencing was blood. This TCR was recovered from a human donor with ulcerative colitis or Crohn's disease, or a healthy co-twin of an affected twin (not recorded which). This chain uses TRBV24-1 with TRBJ2-7. CDR3 sequence reads: CATSDYDEQYF.